The 19 T cell receptor beta chains listed next were all sequenced from one sample in a study of metastatic and nonmetastatic thyroid tumors. TCRdb recomputed clones from the PCR reads via MiXCR. The profile shows roughly 89,000 clones, about an eighth of them singletons. All patients reached thyroid surgery having received no treatment beforehand. The sample comprised tumor tissue. The origin of the receptors is a female donor with papillary thyroid cancer or a benign thyroid nodule (not recorded which). Some clones in this sample may be carry-over from other donors' samples.

This clone was counted ten times or more. The gene calls are TRBV6-1 and TRBJ2-7; D gene unclear. CDR1 and CDR2 from the germline V gene are MNHNS and SASEGT. The CDR3 consists of 13 residues. Trimming pared 2 bases from V and 0 bases from J, leaving 5 bases between. The CDR3 region has the DNA TGTGCCAGCAGTGAACAAACCTCCTACGAGCAGTACTTC. This sequence encodes CASSEQTSYEQYF.

This clone was picked up a small number of times. V gene TRBV19 combines with J gene TRBJ2-1; 7 bases are a match to TRBD1. Germline CDR1 LNHDA, CDR2 SQIVND (reference sequence). CDR3 length: 13 amino acids. J lost 8 bases, V lost 10 bases, and 11 bases had no gene match. CDR3 protein: CATKPQGTDEQFF. In DNA, the CDR3 is TGTGCCACAAAACCACAGGGGACGGATGAGCAGTTCTTC.

As regards this clone: Given a much more abundant clone one base away, this may be a read error. The same CDR3 also results from other DNA sequences found in this sample. The chain combines TRBV7-9 with TRBJ2-5; maybe TRBD1 (5 bases). CDR3 size: 13 residues. The germline CDR1 and CDR2 sequences are SEHNR and FQNEAQ (reference sequence). The CDR3 DNA reads TGTGCTAGCAGCTTAGGGGCCCGAGAGACCCAGTACTTC. Encoded protein: CASSLGARETQYF.

The sample holds many counts of this clone. Additional DNA sequences in this sample encode the identical CDR3. The rearrangement links TRBV3-1 to TRBJ2-6; 12 bases are shared with TRBD1. CDR1 and CDR2 (germline): LGHDT, YNNKEL (reference sequence). J lost 3 bases, V lost 4 bases, and 4 bases had no gene match. This CDR3 contains 17 residues. The CDR3 region is CASSRGTGGVGANVLTF. DNA of the CDR3: TGTGCCAGCAGCCGAGGGACAGGGGGCGTTGGGGCCAACGTCCTGACTTTC.

At least ten counts were recorded for this clone. The chain is built from TRBV20-1 and TRBJ2-1, with TRBD2 matching 10 bases. The CDR3 is made up of 15 amino acids. Trimming removed 2 bases from V and 7 bases from J; junction bases left unmatched: 8. Germline V gives CDR1 DFQATT, CDR2 SNEGSKA (reference sequence). CDR3 bases: TGCAGTGCTAGAAATGCACTAGCGGGACTGAATGAGCAGTTCTTC. Translating it yields CSARNALAGLNEQFF.

With regard to this clone: A single base separates this from a much larger clone, so it may be a read error. The same CDR3 can be traced to other DNA sequences in this sample. The genes are TRBV2 and TRBJ2-5; the D gene is possibly TRBD1 (5 bases). Germline V CDR1 and CDR2: SNHLY, FYNNEI. The germline V and J ends were trimmed by 7 bases and 4 bases, with 16 bases remaining between them. The CDR3 totals 14 residues. The CDR3 region has the DNA TGTGCCAGCATTTTCGGTATAGGGGCAGAGACCCAGTACTTC. Amino acid sequence: CASIFGIGAETQYF.

This clone was observed many times. Other DNA sequences in this sample translate to the same CDR3. V usage is TRBV5-5 and J usage is TRBJ2-6; TRBD1 might be the D (6 bases). The V end was cut by 2 bases, the J end by 3 bases, with 12 bases between. Germline lookup yields CDR1 SGHKS and CDR2 YYEKEE (reference sequence). The CDR3 runs to 16 residues. CDR3 DNA sequence: TGTGCCAGCAGCTTACAGGGTACTGGTGGGGCCAACGTCCTGACTTTC. It is translated as CASSLQGTGGANVLTF.

This clone was picked up many times. The CDR3 DNA reads TGTGCCAGCAGTTTCTCCGCCGGGACAGGGAGGTATTTT. It translates to CASSFSAGTGRYF. V gene TRBV12-3 or TRBV12-4 combines with J gene TRBJ1-3, with 9 bases identical to TRBD1. J gave up 16 bases and V 3 bases, and 10 bases lay outside the gene matches. The CDR3 runs 13 residues.

This clone has only a few counts. This sequence joins TRBV6-2 or TRBV6-3 and TRBJ2-7; D is undetermined. Germline V gene data show CDR1 as MNHEY and CDR2 as SVGEGT. This CDR3 has 13 residues. V lost 2 bases, J lost 3 bases, and 8 bases lay in between. The CDR3 nucleotides are TGTGCCAGCAGTTACGCCACCATCTACGAGCAGTACTTC. Protein: CASSYATIYEQYF.

This clone came up a few times. A junction end diverges from the germline sequence, so it may reflect a read error. J is TRBJ2-7 and V is TRBV15, with no clear D. Germline V gene sequence: CDR1 LNHNV, CDR2 YYDKDF (reference sequence). This CDR3 has 14 amino acids. The CDR3 region has the DNA TGTGCCACCATCAGAGCCCGGTGGGGTGACGAGCAGTACTTC. Translating it yields CATIRARWGDEQYF.

As regards this clone: This may arise from a read error, as a much more abundant clone is one base away. The rearrangement uses TRBV5-5 and TRBJ2-3; D may match TRBD1 or TRBD2 (6 bases each). The V end was cut by 6 bases, the J end by 7 bases, with 18 bases between. CDR1 is SGHKS, CDR2 YYEKEE, per germline (reference sequence). The CDR3 totals 14 residues. In DNA form, the CDR3 reads TGTGCCAGCATAGGGGGGACCTATGCATATACGCAGTATTTT. This gives the protein CASIGGTYAYTQYF.

This clone was seen at least ten times. Being one base from a much bigger clone, this may be a read error. The chain joins TRBV7-8 to TRBJ2-5; D gene unclear. The CDR3 covers 12 residues. Trimming took 1 base from V and 11 from J, leaving 11 bases between them. Per the germline V gene, CDR1 is SGHVS and CDR2 is FQNEAQ. The CDR3 spells CASSLGLRCQYF. CDR3 DNA: TGTGCCAGCAGCTTAGGTCTCCGGTGTCAGTACTTC.

This clone has at least ten counts. The genes are TRBV30 and TRBJ2-5; 7 positions agree with TRBD1. Germline trimming cut 3 bases from V and 1 base from J; bases unmatched to any gene: 8. Germline V gene data show CDR1 as GTSNPN and CDR2 as SVGIG (reference sequence). The length of the CDR3 is 15 residues. CDR3 region: CAWRPGQRVQETQYF. Here the CDR3 DNA reads TGTGCCTGGAGGCCGGGACAGAGAGTCCAAGAGACCCAGTACTTC.

The chain combines TRBV5-6 with TRBJ2-5; no reliable D call. The CDR3 loop spans 13 amino acids. V lost 0 bases, J lost 3 bases, and 6 bases lay in between. Germline CDR1 is SGHDT and CDR2 is YYEEEE. The CDR3 protein is CASSLAPKETQYF. Written as DNA, the CDR3 is TGTGCCAGCAGCTTGGCCCCGAAAGAGACCCAGTACTTC. Looking up the rest from reference TRBV5-6 and TRBJ2-5 gives the full variable domain: DAGVTQSPTHLIKTRGQQVTLRCSPKSGHDTVSWYQQALGQGPQFIFQYYEEEERQRGNFPDRFSGHQFPNYSSELNVNALLLGDSALYLCASSLAPKETQYFGPGTRLLVL.

As for this clone: The junction differs from germline at one of its ends, possibly a read error. The V call is TRBV11-2, the J call TRBJ2-7; 9 positions match TRBD1. The length of the CDR3 is 15 residues. Germline CDR1 is SGHAT and CDR2 is FQNNGV. Here the CDR3 reads CASSLAVGQGGEQHF. The CDR3 region has the DNA TGTGCCAGCAGCTTAGCTGTGGGACAGGGAGGCGAGCAGCACTTC.

This clone occurred many times. The V and J genes are TRBV11-3 and TRBJ1-4; D unresolved. CDR1 is SGHNT and CDR2 is YENEEA in the germline V gene. Between the trimmed V and J ends, which lost 0 bases and 13 bases, there was a span of 12 bases. The CDR3 extends over 13 amino acids. The CDR3 protein is CASSLDVSSRLFF. The CDR3 nucleotides read TGTGCCAGCAGCTTAGATGTGTCCAGTAGACTGTTTTTT. Supplemented by reference TRBV11-3 and TRBJ1-4, the full variable domain reads EAGVVQSPRYKIIEKKQPVAFWCNPISGHNTLYWYLQNLGQGPELLIRYENEEAVDDSQLPKDRFSAERLKGVDSTLKIQPAELGDSAVYLCASSLDVSSRLFFGSGTQLSVL.

This clone has just a few counts. The chain links TRBV29-1 to TRBJ1-1; D is unresolved. The CDR3 extends over 10 amino acids. Trimming pared 5 bases from V and 11 bases from J, leaving 12 bases between. Germline-derived CDR1 and CDR2 are SQVTM and ANQGSEA. In DNA, the CDR3 is TGCAGCGTTAGGCGTTCGGAGGCTTTCTTT. This sequence encodes CSVRRSEAFF.

Comment on this clone: This clone may be a read error of a much larger clone one base away. The V and J genes are TRBV12-3 or TRBV12-4 and TRBJ2-5; D is undetermined. The V and J ends lost 6 bases and 0 bases respectively, with 5 bases between them. The CDR3 is made up of 12 amino acids. The CDR3 sequence is CASRTDQETQYF. The DNA of the CDR3 is TGTGCCAGCAGAACGGACCAAGAGACCCAGTACTTC.

The rearrangement joins TRBV7-2 to TRBJ1-1; D may be TRBD1 (6 bases). V was clipped by 2 bases and J by 2 bases, with 12 bases between them. Germline V gene data show CDR1 as SGHTA and CDR2 as FQGNSA. The CDR3 covers 15 residues. CDR3 in DNA: TGTGCCAGCAGCTTACAGGGAGGGGGAAACACTGAAGCTTTCTTT. It translates to CASSLQGGGNTEAFF.